Listed below are T cell receptor beta chains from one sample, sequenced in a study of T-cell memory formation after mild COVID-19. TCRdb itself ran the 5' RACE reads through MiXCR, one entry per CDR3 protein. The table has about 390,000 distinct CDR3 sequences, around 20% seen once. Source material: PBMCs or a T cell subset sorted from them (not recorded which). These receptors all stem from an adult woman who had mild COVID-19 (a few samples of this study predate the infection). Cell type and time point are not known. The CDR3 runs from the conserved cysteine through the conserved F or W. A D gene is named only where the DNA matches it firmly. A clone size is listed for some rows: how often the clone was seen (once, few, many), or a class if it is expanded.

d_gene	v_gene	abundance	j_gene	CDR3aa	CDR3nt
TRBD2	TRBV11-3	once	TRBJ2-1	CASSLVLAGPNEQFF	TGTGCCAGCAGCTTGGTTTTAGCGGGACCCAATGAGCAGTTCTTC
NA	TRBV5-1	NA	TRBJ2-3	CASSLADYTDTQYF	TGCGCCAGCAGCTTGGCAGATTACACAGATACGCAGTATTTT
NA	TRBV4-2	few	TRBJ1-2	CASSQDLSGNYGYTF	TGTGCCAGCAGCCAAGATCTTTCAGGGAACTATGGCTACACCTTC
NA	TRBV4-2	few	TRBJ2-1	CASSQDGPGDYNEQFF	TGTGCCAGCAGCCAAGATGGGCCAGGGGATTACAATGAGCAGTTCTTC
NA	TRBV18	NA	TRBJ2-7	CASSPPVSPYEQYF	TGTGCCAGCTCACCACCTGTCAGCCCCTACGAGCAGTACTTC
TRBD2	TRBV7-2	few	TRBJ2-3	CASRPGTSGPTDTQYF	TGTGCCAGCAGACCCGGGACTAGCGGCCCCACAGATACGCAGTATTTT
NA	TRBV11-2	few	TRBJ1-2	CASSFSRDDYGYTF	TGTGCCAGCAGCTTCTCCCGGGATGATTATGGCTACACCTTC
TRBD1	TRBV11-2	NA	TRBJ2-7	CASSFSGGNEQYF	TGTGCCAGCAGCTTTTCAGGGGGCAACGAGCAGTACTTC
TRBD2	TRBV5-1	few	TRBJ2-7	CASSFLAGGTYEQYF	TGCGCCAGCAGCTTCCTAGCGGGGGGGACCTACGAGCAGTACTTC
NA	TRBV12-3/TRBV12-4	NA	TRBJ2-7	CASSGMRGHEQYF	TGTGCCAGCAGTGGGATGAGGGGCCACGAGCAGTACTTC
NA	TRBV29-1	NA	TRBJ1-2	CSVGITGRENYGYTF	TGCAGCGTTGGCATCACAGGGAGGGAGAACTATGGCTACACCTTC
NA	TRBV30	NA	TRBJ2-3	CAWTLRTDTQYF	TGTGCCTGGACACTCCGCACAGATACGCAGTATTTT
NA	TRBV5-4	NA	TRBJ1-1	CASSLAVRARNTEAFF	TGTGCCAGCAGCTTGGCCGTTCGGGCTAGGAACACTGAAGCTTTCTTT
NA	TRBV5-1	NA	TRBJ1-1	CASSLGSDLGVTEAFF	TGCGCCAGCAGCTTGGGCTCAGATCTCGGGGTCACTGAAGCTTTCTTT
NA	TRBV20-1	few	TRBJ1-1	CSAPQDGNTEAFF	TGCAGTGCTCCTCAAGACGGGAACACTGAAGCTTTCTTT
TRBD2	TRBV7-8	NA	TRBJ2-3	CASSPKAAGPTDTQYF	TGTGCCAGCAGCCCCAAGGCAGCGGGGCCCACAGATACGCAGTATTTT
NA	TRBV11-1	NA	TRBJ2-6	CASSPRVLLVGANVLTF	TGTGCCAGCAGCCCCCGTGTCCTGCTCGTTGGGGCCAACGTCCTGACTTTC
NA	TRBV5-1	few	TRBJ2-1	CASSPIARVYNEQFF	TGCGCCAGCAGCCCCATTGCGAGAGTTTACAATGAGCAGTTCTTC
NA	TRBV6-5	NA	TRBJ2-5	CASSYASSRETQYF	TGTGCCAGCAGTTACGCTAGCTCCCGCGAGACCCAGTACTTC
TRBD2	TRBV5-1	many	TRBJ2-1	CASHRDAGTSGRGRQFF	TGCGCCAGCCACCGAGACGCCGGGACTAGCGGGAGGGGAAGGCAGTTCTTC
NA	TRBV12-3/TRBV12-4	few	TRBJ1-1	CASSFEWGTEAFF	TGTGCCAGCAGTTTTGAGTGGGGGACTGAAGCTTTCTTT
NA	TRBV20-1	NA	TRBJ2-2	CSARALNSNTGELFF	TGCAGTGCCCGGGCCCTAAACTCGAACACCGGGGAGCTGTTTTTT
TRBD2	TRBV24-1	few	TRBJ2-1	CATSDWTSGSLSRNEQFF	TGTGCCACCAGTGATTGGACTAGCGGGAGTCTTTCCCGCAATGAGCAGTTCTTC
NA	TRBV7-8	few	TRBJ2-7	CASSSSRVEHEQYF	TGTGCCAGCAGCTCGAGTCGTGTGGAACACGAGCAGTACTTC
NA	TRBV20-1	few	TRBJ1-5	CSATGPNQPQHF	TGCAGTGCAACGGGACCTAATCAGCCCCAGCATTTT
NA	TRBV15	NA	TRBJ2-1	CATSSAGTSYTEQFF	TGTGCCACCAGCAGCGCTGGGACCTCCTACACTGAGCAGTTCTTC
NA	TRBV4-3	NA	TRBJ2-2	CASSYTGGDTGELFF	TGCGCCAGCAGCTACACAGGGGGGGACACCGGGGAGCTGTTTTTT
TRBD2	TRBV3-1	NA	TRBJ2-3	CASSQTSGVRTDTQYF	TGTGCCAGCAGCCAGACTAGCGGGGTCCGGACTGATACGCAGTATTTT
NA	TRBV2	NA	TRBJ1-6	CASRPMTGLKSPLHF	TGTGCCAGCAGACCTATGACAGGCCTTAAGTCACCCCTCCACTTT
TRBD2	TRBV12-3/TRBV12-4	few	TRBJ2-3	CASRSGTSSHTQYF	TGTGCCAGCAGGTCCGGGACTAGCTCGCATACGCAGTATTTT
NA	TRBV11-2	NA	TRBJ2-3	CASSLDRKDTQYF	TGTGCCAGCAGCTTAGATCGCAAAGATACGCAGTATTTT
NA	TRBV10-3	NA	TRBJ2-3	CAISGGLSQTDTQYF	TGTGCCATCAGTGGGGGACTTTCTCAAACAGATACGCAGTATTTT
NA	TRBV15	few	TRBJ2-7	CATSRDWGRSYEQYF	TGTGCCACCAGCAGAGACTGGGGTCGCTCCTACGAGCAGTACTTC
TRBD2	TRBV7-2	few	TRBJ2-7	CASSSNPRVAGEYEQYF	TGTGCCAGCAGCTCCAACCCTCGGGTCGCGGGAGAGTACGAGCAGTACTTC
NA	TRBV6-5	many	TRBJ2-5	CASSYSWGETQYF	TGTGCCAGCAGTTACTCGTGGGGAGAGACCCAGTACTTC
NA	TRBV20-1	NA	TRBJ1-2	CSARSFRNRAGGYTF	TGCAGTGCTAGATCATTCCGGAACAGGGCTGGCGGCTACACCTTC
TRBD2	TRBV7-8	NA	TRBJ2-5	CASSRTLAADQETQYF	TGTGCCAGCAGCCGCACACTAGCGGCGGACCAAGAGACCCAGTACTTC
TRBD1	TRBV6-5	few	TRBJ2-7	CASSYSRRQGLYEQYF	TGTGCCAGCAGTTACTCGAGAAGACAGGGGTTGTACGAGCAGTACTTC
NA	TRBV7-2	few	TRBJ2-5	CASSLVGLESRQRETQYF	TGTGCCAGCAGCTTAGTAGGCCTAGAATCCCGCCAAAGAGAGACCCAGTACTTC
NA	TRBV7-9	NA	TRBJ1-1	CASSLEGTSEGNTEAFF	TGTGCCAGCAGCTTAGAGGGAACGTCAGAGGGGAACACTGAAGCTTTCTTT
NA	TRBV9	few	TRBJ1-6	CASSEFEDNSPLHF	TGTGCCAGCAGCGAATTCGAAGATAATTCACCCCTCCACTTT
NA	TRBV20-1	NA	TRBJ1-5	CSARAGVQHF	TGCAGTGCTAGGGCCGGGGTCCAGCATTTT
NA	TRBV6-1	many	TRBJ2-1	CASSDLNEQFF	TGTGCCAGCAGTGATCTCAATGAGCAGTTCTTC
NA	TRBV6-5	few	TRBJ1-5	CASSSYNQPQHF	TGTGCCAGCAGTTCCTATAATCAGCCCCAGCATTTT
NA	TRBV29-1	NA	TRBJ1-1	CSVVVGLRWTEAFF	TGCAGCGTTGTGGTCGGCCTCCGATGGACTGAAGCTTTCTTT
NA	TRBV9	few	TRBJ2-7	CASSVGLDSAYEQYF	TGTGCCAGCAGCGTAGGTCTAGATTCGGCCTACGAGCAGTACTTC
NA	TRBV4-1	few	TRBJ2-2	CASSQQDSPGELFF	TGCGCCAGCAGCCAACAAGATTCCCCCGGGGAGCTGTTTTTT
TRBD1	TRBV28	few	TRBJ1-5	CASSPGDRDNQPQHF	TGTGCCAGCAGTCCGGGGGACAGGGACAATCAGCCCCAGCATTTT
TRBD1	TRBV5-1	few	TRBJ1-6	CASSSQGQGYNSPLHF	TGCGCCAGCAGCTCTCAAGGACAGGGCTATAATTCACCCCTCCACTTT
TRBD1	TRBV9	few	TRBJ2-1	CASSVDPTGEYNEQFF	TGTGCCAGCAGCGTAGATCCGACAGGGGAGTACAATGAGCAGTTCTTC
NA	TRBV5-4	many	TRBJ1-1	CASSWGGRGMNTEAFF	TGTGCCAGCAGCTGGGGGGGCCGGGGCATGAACACTGAAGCTTTCTTT
TRBD1	TRBV15	NA	TRBJ2-5	CATSRVGQGKETQYF	TGTGCCACCAGCAGAGTAGGACAGGGCAAAGAGACCCAGTACTTC
NA	TRBV5-1	NA	TRBJ2-5	CASSPETPILQETQYF	TGCGCCAGCAGCCCCGAGACCCCAATCCTTCAAGAGACCCAGTACTTC
TRBD1	TRBV5-1	once	TRBJ1-4	CASSLEGPGQGKKLFF	TGCGCCAGCAGCTTGGAGGGGCCGGGACAGGGAAAAAAACTGTTTTTT
NA	TRBV29-1	NA	TRBJ1-1	CSVTGGNTEAFF	TGCAGCGTCACAGGAGGGAACACTGAAGCTTTCTTT
NA	TRBV7-2	many	TRBJ2-1	CASSLVPSAYNEQFF	TGTGCCAGCAGCTTAGTACCTAGCGCGTACAATGAGCAGTTCTTC
NA	TRBV18	few	TRBJ2-1	CASSQQKGPYNEQFF	TGTGCCAGCTCACAGCAGAAAGGCCCCTACAATGAGCAGTTCTTC